The clone carrying this T cell receptor (beta chain) was recorded a few times. Its antigen is as yet unknown. The sample comes from a study of CD8+CD57+ T cells in acquired aplastic anemia. Across the study: Across the sorted CD4+ and CD8+ cells, DNA amounts averaged roughly 3.5 ug. The study obtained approximately 11 million reads on average for CD4+ cells from healthy donors.

This CDR3 contains 16 residues. Per germline, CDR1 SQVTM and CDR2 ANQGSEA. The J segment lost 3 bases and the V segment lost 5 bases, leaving 6 bases of the junction unmatched. TCR beta VDJ and CDR3 were profiled, and genomic DNA was the template. TCRdb independently ran MiXCR on the reads; one entry per CDR3 protein. The profile shows approximately 170,000 distinct CDR3 sequences, approximately 50% of them singletons. Study-level points and caveats: Twenty-nine CD8+ CDR3 sequences were shared between patients and controls. The study found no significant CD8+ Simpson's diversity difference between patients and controls.

Sequencing was done on a sample of sorted CD4+, CD8+, or CD8+CD57+ T cells (not recorded which) from PBMCs. The receptor was isolated from a human donor in good health, serving as a control. The chain carries TRBV29-1 and TRBJ2-3; 15 nucleotides line up with TRBD2. The CDR3 spells CSVNGLAGGQTDTQYF. The CDR3 region has the DNA TGCAGCGTTAACGGACTAGCGGGGGGGCAGACAGATACGCAGTATTTT.